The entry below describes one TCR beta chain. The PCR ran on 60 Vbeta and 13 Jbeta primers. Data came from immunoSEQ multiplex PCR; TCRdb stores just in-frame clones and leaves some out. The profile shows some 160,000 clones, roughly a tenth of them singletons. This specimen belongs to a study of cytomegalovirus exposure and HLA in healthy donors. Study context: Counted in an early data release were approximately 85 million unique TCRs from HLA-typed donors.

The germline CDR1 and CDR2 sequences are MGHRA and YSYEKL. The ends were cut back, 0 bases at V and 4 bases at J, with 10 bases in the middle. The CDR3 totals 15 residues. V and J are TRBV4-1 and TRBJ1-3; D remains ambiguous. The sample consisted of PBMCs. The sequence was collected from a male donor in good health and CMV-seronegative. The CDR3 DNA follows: TGCGCCAGCAGCCAAGAATGGCTGTCAGGAAACACCATATATTTT. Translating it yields CASSQEWLSGNTIYF.